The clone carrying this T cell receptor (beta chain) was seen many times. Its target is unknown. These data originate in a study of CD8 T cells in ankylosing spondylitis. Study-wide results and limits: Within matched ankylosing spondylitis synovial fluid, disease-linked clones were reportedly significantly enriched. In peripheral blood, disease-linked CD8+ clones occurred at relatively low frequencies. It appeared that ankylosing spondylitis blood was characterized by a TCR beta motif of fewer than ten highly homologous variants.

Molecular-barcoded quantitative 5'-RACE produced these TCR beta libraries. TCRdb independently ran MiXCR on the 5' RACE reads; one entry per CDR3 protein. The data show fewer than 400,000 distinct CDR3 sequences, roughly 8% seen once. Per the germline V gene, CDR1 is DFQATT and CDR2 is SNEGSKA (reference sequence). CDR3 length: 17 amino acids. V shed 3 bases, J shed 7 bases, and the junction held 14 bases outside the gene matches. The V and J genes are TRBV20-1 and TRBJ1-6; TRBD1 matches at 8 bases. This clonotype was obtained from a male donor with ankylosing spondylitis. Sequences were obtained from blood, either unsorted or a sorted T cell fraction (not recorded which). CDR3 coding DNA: TGCAGTGCTAGCGGCCGTAACCAGGGGGCAGACAATTCACCCCTCCACTTT. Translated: CSASGRNQGADNSPLHF.